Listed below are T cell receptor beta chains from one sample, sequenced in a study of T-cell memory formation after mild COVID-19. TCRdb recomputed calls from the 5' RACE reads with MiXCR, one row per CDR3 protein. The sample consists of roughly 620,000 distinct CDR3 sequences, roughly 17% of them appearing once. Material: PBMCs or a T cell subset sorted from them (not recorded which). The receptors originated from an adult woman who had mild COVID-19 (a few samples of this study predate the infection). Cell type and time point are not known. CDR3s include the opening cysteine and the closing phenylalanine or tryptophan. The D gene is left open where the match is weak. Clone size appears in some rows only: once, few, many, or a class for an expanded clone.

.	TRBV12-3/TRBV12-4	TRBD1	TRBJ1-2	TGTGCCAGCACCTGGACAGGGAGTCATGGCTACACCTTC	CASTWTGSHGYTF
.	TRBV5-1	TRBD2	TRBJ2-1	TGCGCCAGCAGCCTAGCGGGTTTCGATGAGCAGTTCTTC	CASSLAGFDEQFF
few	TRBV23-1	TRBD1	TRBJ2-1	TGCGCCAGCAGTCAATCACTGGCAAAAGGGGACAGGGCCTCGTTCTTC	CASSQSLAKGDRASFF
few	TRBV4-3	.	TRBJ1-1	TGCGCCAGCAGCCAGACAGGAGGGAGGTACACTGAAGCTTTCTTT	CASSQTGGRYTEAFF
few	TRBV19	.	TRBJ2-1	TGTGCCAGTAGTACCGGACCGAGGAATGAGCAGTTCTTC	CASSTGPRNEQFF
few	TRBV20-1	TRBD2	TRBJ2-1	TGCAGTGCTAGATCCCTAGCGGGTCTCAATGAGCAGTTCTTC	CSARSLAGLNEQFF
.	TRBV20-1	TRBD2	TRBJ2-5	TGCAGTGCTGATGGACTAGCGGGAGTTGGGAAGACCCAGTACTTC	CSADGLAGVGKTQYF
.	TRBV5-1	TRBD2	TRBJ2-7	TGCGCCAGCAGCCCCCTGACTAGCGGAACCTACGAGCAGTACTTC	CASSPLTSGTYEQYF
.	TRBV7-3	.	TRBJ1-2	TGTGCCAGCAGCTTACCCGTCGGGGCTGGCTACACCTTC	CASSLPVGAGYTF
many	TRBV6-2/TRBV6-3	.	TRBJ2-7	TGTGCCAGCAACCATGGGGGCGAGCAGTACTTC	CASNHGGEQYF
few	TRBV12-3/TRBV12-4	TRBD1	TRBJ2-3	TGTGCCAGCAGCTCGGGACAGGTTTTTACAGATACGCAGTATTTT	CASSSGQVFTDTQYF
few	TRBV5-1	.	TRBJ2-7	TGCGCCAGCAGCTTGAGAGACACCTACGAGCAGTACTTC	CASSLRDTYEQYF
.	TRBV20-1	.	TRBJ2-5	TGCAGTGCCCATGGGGCTAGCGTCCAAGAGACCCAGTACTTC	CSAHGASVQETQYF
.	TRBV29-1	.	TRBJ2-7	TGCAGCGTTAGGGGGGGTCTCGTCTACGAGCAGTACTTC	CSVRGGLVYEQYF
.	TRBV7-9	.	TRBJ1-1	TGTGCCAGCAGCCGCAGGGGAACGAACACTGAAGCTTTCTTT	CASSRRGTNTEAFF
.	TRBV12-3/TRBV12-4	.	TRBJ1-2	TGTGCCAGCAGTTCCGGGCATCTGTGGACCTTC	CASSSGHLWTF
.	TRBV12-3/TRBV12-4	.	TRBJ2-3	TGTGCCAGCAGCCGCAGGACAGCATTCACAGATACGCAGTATTTT	CASSRRTAFTDTQYF
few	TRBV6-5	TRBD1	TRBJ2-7	TGTGCCAGCAGGGCTGGGACAGGGGAATACGAGCAGTACTTC	CASRAGTGEYEQYF
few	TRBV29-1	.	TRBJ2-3	TGCAGCGTTGGGGATCAGGGGGGCTCTAGCACAGATACGCAGTATTTT	CSVGDQGGSSTDTQYF
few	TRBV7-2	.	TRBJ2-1	TGTGCCAGCAGCTTAGTCCCGCCAGGGAATGAGCAGTTCTTC	CASSLVPPGNEQFF
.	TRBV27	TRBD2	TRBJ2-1	TGTGCCAGCAGTACAAATAGCGGGGGGTCCTCCTACAATGAGCAGTTCTTC	CASSTNSGGSSYNEQFF
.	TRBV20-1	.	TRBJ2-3	TGCAGTGCTACCCTCAGGGTGGGGTCCACAGATACGCAGTATTTT	CSATLRVGSTDTQYF
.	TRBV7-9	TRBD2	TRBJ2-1	TGTGCCAGCAGCGCCCCGGGACTAAACCGCAATGAGCAGCTCTTC	CASSAPGLNRNEQLF
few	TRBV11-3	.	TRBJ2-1	TGTGCCAGCAGCGTCGAGGGAGAGAACTACAATGAGCAGTTCTTC	CASSVEGENYNEQFF
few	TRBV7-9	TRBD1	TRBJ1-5	TGTGCCAGCAGCCCGACAGGGTATGGCAATCAGCCCCAGCATTTT	CASSPTGYGNQPQHF
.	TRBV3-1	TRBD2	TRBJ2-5	TGTGCCAGCAGCCAAGTTTCCGGGACTAGCGGGGTGAGAGGGTTCTTAAATTTGGAGACCCAGTACTTC	CASSQVSGTSGVRGFLNLETQYF
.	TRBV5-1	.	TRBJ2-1	TGCGCCAGCAGCTTTACGGCAGATTCCTACAATGAGCAGTTCTTC	CASSFTADSYNEQFF
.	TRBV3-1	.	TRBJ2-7	TGTGCCAGCAGCCAAGCTGCGAAGACCAGGAGCTACGAGCAGTACTTC	CASSQAAKTRSYEQYF
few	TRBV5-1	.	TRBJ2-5	TGCGCCAGCAGCGCGGGGACCCAAGAGACCCAGTACTTC	CASSAGTQETQYF
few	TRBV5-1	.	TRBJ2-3	TGCGCCAGCAGCGAGTCCAGAGATACGCAGTATTTT	CASSESRDTQYF